The present entry profiles one T cell receptor beta chain with its context. The germline V and J ends were trimmed by 3 bases and 0 bases, with 12 bases remaining between them. The CDR3 contains 14 residues. CDR1 DFQATT and CDR2 SNEGSKA come from the germline V gene (reference sequence). The record originates from a study of Ad26.COV2.S vaccination and SARS-CoV-2 variants. Documented treatment: about 20 received Ad26.COV2.S at low or high dose, single or two shots; five or six received placebo; per-sample allocation not given. Sampling took place 63 days after the first vaccine or placebo injection. Wuhan-strain spike was delivered by a replication-incompetent Ad26 vector. Here immunoSEQ multiplex PCR was the method, and the copy in TCRdb shows in-frame clones only, minus some. The sample shows around 250,000 clones, around 88% of them seen only once.

The sequence was obtained from a person between 18 and 59 years old who received the Ad26.COV2.S COVID-19 vaccine or a placebo. The chain employs TRBV20-1 and TRBJ2-7; possibly TRBD1 for D (5 bases). Material: peripheral blood, obtained in a trial of Ad26.COV2.S vaccine versus placebo. The CDR3 region is CSASRGDGSYEQYV. The CDR3 DNA reads TGCAGTGCTAGTAGGGGCGATGGCTCCTACGAGCAGTACGTC.